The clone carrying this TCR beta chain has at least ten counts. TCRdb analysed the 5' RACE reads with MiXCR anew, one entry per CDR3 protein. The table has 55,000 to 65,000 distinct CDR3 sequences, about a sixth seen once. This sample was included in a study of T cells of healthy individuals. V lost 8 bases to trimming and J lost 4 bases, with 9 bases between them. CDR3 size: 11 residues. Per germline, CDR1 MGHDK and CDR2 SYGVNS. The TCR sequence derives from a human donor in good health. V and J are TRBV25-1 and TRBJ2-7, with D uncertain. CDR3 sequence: CASQTLYEQYF. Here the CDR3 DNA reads TGTGCCAGCCAGACCTTATACGAGCAGTACTTC.